The 2 T cell receptor beta chains listed next were all sequenced from one sample in a study of molecular identifiers for immune sequencing clone quantification. TCRdb called the PCR reads again in MiXCR, with one record for every CDR3 protein. The sample has about 640,000 distinct CDR3 sequences, about 20% seen once; the top ten hold 0.85%. The sequenced material came from naive CD8+ T cells from blood, with Jurkat cell RNA spiked in. Subset of the sample: FACS-sorted CD8+CD4-CCR7+CD45RA+ naive T cells. These receptors all come from a human donor in good health. Some libraries in this study had Jurkat cell RNA spiked in.

This clonotype came up many times. The V gene is TRBV6-2 or TRBV6-3, the J gene TRBJ2-1; weak D call: TRBD2 (5 bases). The length of the CDR3 is 13 residues. Trimming cost V 1 base and J 14 bases, with 15 bases left between them. Germline loops: CDR1 MNHEY, CDR2 SVGEGT. CDR3 nucleotides: TGTGCCAGCAGTTACTTAACTAGTCCTCCAGAGTTCTTC. Its protein is CASSYLTSPPEFF.

The CDR3, as DNA: TGTGCCTGGAGCCCGGGACAACCTGGAAACACCATATATTTT. Protein sequence: CAWSPGQPGNTIYF. The genes are TRBV30 and TRBJ1-3, with TRBD1 as a possible D gene (6 bases). The CDR3 extends over 14 amino acids. With 3 bases removed from V and 2 bases from J, the gap between germline ends came to 11 bases. Germline V lookup: CDR1 GTSNPN, CDR2 SVGIG (reference sequence).